This T cell receptor beta chain was sequenced during a study of T-cell reconstitution after alpha-beta-depleted transplantation in children. Trimming removed 2 bases at V and 6 bases at J, with 9 bases between. CDR3 length equals 13 residues. Germline CDR1 reads MGHDK; CDR2 reads SYGVNS. Concerning this clonotype itself: The target antigen is unknown. A much larger clone is a single base away; this may be a read error.

The study, taken as a whole, reports: Alpha-beta T cells about two months after transplant reportedly derived from several hundred expanded graft clones. Recipient T cells and thymic progenitors that survived were the source of the high TCRbeta diversity seen at day 60 in some patients. It was newly produced T cells that mostly accounted for T-cell counts and diversity one year after transplant.

Construction of the TCRbeta library involved unique molecular identifiers. TCRdb itself ran the PCR reads through MiXCR, one entry per CDR3 protein. This sample yields about 290,000 distinct CDR3 sequences, of which about 9.5% are seen a single time; roughly 7.1% belongs to the top ten. This TCR derives from a boy less than two years old with acute myeloid leukemia, due to receive a stem cell transplant. This rearrangement joins TRBV25-1 to TRBJ2-3, with D maybe TRBD1 (5 bases). Sequenced material: PBMCs, taken before TCRalphabeta/CD19-depleted stem cell transplant. For the CDR3, the DNA is TGTGCCAGCAGTGAAGGTCCAGGGGATACGCAGTATTTT. Its protein product is CASSEGPGDTQYF. Combining the CDR3 with reference TRBV25-1 and TRBJ2-3 gives the whole variable domain EADIYQTPRYLVIGTGKKITLECSQTMGHDKMYWYQQDPGMELHLIHYSYGVNSTEKGDLSSESTVSRIRTEHFPLTLESARPSHTSQYLCASSEGPGDTQYFGPGTRLTVL.